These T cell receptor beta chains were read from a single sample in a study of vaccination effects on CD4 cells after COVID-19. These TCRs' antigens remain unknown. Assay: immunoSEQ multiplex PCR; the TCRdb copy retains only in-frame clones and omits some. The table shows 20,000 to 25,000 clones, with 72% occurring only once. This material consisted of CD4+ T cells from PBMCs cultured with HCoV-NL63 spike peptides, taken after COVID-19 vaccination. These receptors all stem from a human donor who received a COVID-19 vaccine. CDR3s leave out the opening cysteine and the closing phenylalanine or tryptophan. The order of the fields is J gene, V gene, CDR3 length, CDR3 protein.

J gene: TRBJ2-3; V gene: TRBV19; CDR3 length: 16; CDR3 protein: ASSISPGAGGPADTQY
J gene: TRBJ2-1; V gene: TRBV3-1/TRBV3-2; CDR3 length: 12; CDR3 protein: ASSQSGSAYEQF
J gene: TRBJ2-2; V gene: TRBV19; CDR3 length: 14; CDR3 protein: ASSRGRGLDTGELF
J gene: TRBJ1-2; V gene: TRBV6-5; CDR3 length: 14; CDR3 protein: ASSYSMEGAVDGYT
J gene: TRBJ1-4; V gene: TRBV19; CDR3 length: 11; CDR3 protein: ASSMGVGEKLF
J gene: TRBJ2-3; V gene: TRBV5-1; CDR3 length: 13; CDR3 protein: ASSLGEAGGDTQY
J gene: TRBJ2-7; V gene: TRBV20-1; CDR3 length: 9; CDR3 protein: SARRSDEQY
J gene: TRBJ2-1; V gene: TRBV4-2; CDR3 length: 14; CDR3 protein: ASSQGGASGYHEQF
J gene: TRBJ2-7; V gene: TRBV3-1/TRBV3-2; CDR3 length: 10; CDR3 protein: ASSQVVYEQY
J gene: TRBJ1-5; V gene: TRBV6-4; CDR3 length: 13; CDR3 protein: ASSDPVRANQPQH
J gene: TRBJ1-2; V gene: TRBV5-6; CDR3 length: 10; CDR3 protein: ASSLNLYGYT
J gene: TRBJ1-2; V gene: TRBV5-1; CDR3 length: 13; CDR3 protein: ASSSRGTGQEGYT
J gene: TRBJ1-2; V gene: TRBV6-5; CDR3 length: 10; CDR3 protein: ASTQGNYGYT
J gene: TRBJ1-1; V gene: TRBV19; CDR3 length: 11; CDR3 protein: ASSSGLNTEAF
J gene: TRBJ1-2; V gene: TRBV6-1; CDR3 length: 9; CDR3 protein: ASSEGYGYT
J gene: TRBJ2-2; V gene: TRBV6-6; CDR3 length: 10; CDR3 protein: ASKKNTGELF
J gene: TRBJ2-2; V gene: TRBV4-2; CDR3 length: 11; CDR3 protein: ASSQDVNGELF